Each of the 6 T cell receptor beta chains below was sequenced from the same sample in a study of blood T cell repertoires in COVID-19. Only in-frame clones appear in the TCRdb table, and some are missing; sequencing was by immunoSEQ multiplex PCR. Of some 83,000 clones listed, around nine tenths are singletons. Sequencing used peripheral blood. The source is an older man with active or convalescent COVID-19.

V usage is TRBV18 and J usage is TRBJ1-6, with 9 bases aligning to TRBD1. The germline V gene encodes CDR1 KGHSH and CDR2 LQKENI. This CDR3 comprises 18 residues. Germline trimming cut 6 bases from V and 5 bases from J; bases unmatched to any gene: 14. CDR3 bases: TGTGCCAGCTCCCGGGGCCTTGTCCGGGACAGGGATAATTCACCCCTCCACTTT. Translated, it gives CASSRGLVRDRDNSPLHF.

This sequence joins TRBV7-9 and TRBJ1-4, with TRBD1 matching over 7 bases. CDR1 SEHNR and CDR2 FQNEAQ come from the germline V gene (reference sequence). The ends lost 1 base at V and 8 bases at J; junction bases unmatched: 7. The CDR3 is made up of 15 amino acids. The CDR3, as DNA: TGTGCCAGCAGCTTAGGGGGACAGCCCTCGGAAAAACTGTTTTTT. Translation gives CASSLGGQPSEKLFF.

V is TRBV7-9 and J is TRBJ2-7; 7 nucleotides agree with TRBD1. The CDR3 is made up of 13 amino acids. V lost 4 bases and J lost 4; bases outside the gene matches: 4. Germline V CDR1 and CDR2: SEHNR, FQNEAQ (reference sequence). CDR3 nucleotides: TGTGCCAGCAGCTACGGACAGGTGTACGAGCAGTACGTC. The encoded protein is CASSYGQVYEQYV.

This clone was picked up one time. In DNA form, the CDR3 reads TGTGCCAGCAGAGGAGGGGAGAGTAACTATGGCTACACCTTC. Protein sequence: CASRGGESNYGYTF. V is TRBV2 and J is TRBJ1-2, with D perhaps matching TRBD1 (5 bases). The CDR3 has 14 amino acids. V shed 6 bases and J shed 1 base, with 12 bases lying between them. Germline CDR1 and CDR2: SNHLY and FYNNEI. Drawing the rest from reference TRBV2 and TRBJ1-2, the complete variable domain is EPEVTQTPSHQVTQMGQEVILRCVPISNHLYFYWYRQILGQKVEFLVSFYNNEISEKSEIFDDQFSVERPDGSNFTLKIRSTKLEDSAMYFCASRGGESNYGYTFGSGTRLTVV.

This clone came up once. The chain links TRBV29-1 to TRBJ1-2; D is perhaps TRBD1 (6 bases). Germline CDR1 SQVTM, CDR2 ANQGSEA. V was pared by 4 bases and J by 5 bases, with 11 bases between. This CDR3 is 12 amino acids long. In nucleotides, the CDR3 is TGCAGCGTTGTCGAGGGGGAATATGGCTACACCTTC. Its protein is CSVVEGEYGYTF.

The gene calls are TRBV28 and TRBJ2-5; 7 bases match TRBD2. The CDR3 has 14 amino acids. J lost 11 bases, V lost 5 bases, and 14 bases had no gene match. The germline CDR1 and CDR2 sequences are MDHEN and SYDVKM. CDR3 DNA: TGTGCCAGCAGTGTCAACAAGGGACTACGATTGCAGTACTTC. Protein: CASSVNKGLRLQYF.